This TCR beta chain was identified during a study of T cells in Graves' hyperthyroidism and ophthalmopathy. Amplification yielded TCR beta CDR3 regions, with RNA transcripts as the source. HTBI primers were the set used in a first-round RT-PCR of the TCR CDR3. TCRdb reanalysed the multiplex PCR reads using MiXCR and keeps one entry per CDR3 protein. The table shows hundreds of thousands of distinct CDR3 sequences, with less than 45% occurring only once. About this clonotype: Its antigen remains unknown.

This CDR3 has 15 residues. The germline gives CDR1 SEHNR, CDR2 FQNEAQ (reference sequence). Trimming stripped 0 bases from V and 3 bases from J, with 8 bases between. Study-wide findings and caveats: Most thyroid clonotypes expanded above 0.001 were also detected in blood. Ophthalmopathy was model-predicted a median about 6 months pre-onset.

V is TRBV7-9 and J is TRBJ1-4, with D unclear. This receptor was obtained from an adult man with Graves' disease, either hyperthyroidism or ophthalmopathy (not recorded which). Sample: peripheral blood or thyroid tissue (not recorded which). DNA for the CDR3: TGTGCCAGCAGCTTAGCGCTAGGGCCTAATGAAAAACTGTTTTTT. It codes for CASSLALGPNEKLFF.